This T cell receptor (beta chain) is from a study of shared clonotypes between healthy human individuals. Only in-frame clones appear in the TCRdb table, and some are missing; sequencing was by immunoSEQ multiplex PCR. Among about 680,000 clones listed, roughly 73% were seen once. Input material: memory CD4+ T cells sorted from blood. Sample subset: CD45RA-negative fraction. The receptor's source is a woman aged 25 to 39 in good health.

CDR3 nucleotide sequence: TGTGCCACCAGCTTTGATGGGGAAGGCTACACCTTC. It yields the protein CATSFDGEGYTF. This chain connects TRBV15 to TRBJ1-2; unclear D gene. The CDR3 spans 12 residues. V dropped 5 bases and J dropped 8 bases, with 12 bases sitting between them. Germline V gene lookup returns CDR1 LNHNV and CDR2 YYDKDF (reference sequence). Variable domain in full (rest from reference TRBV15 and TRBJ1-2): DAMVIQNPRYQVTQFGKPVTLSCSQTLNHNVMYWYQQKSSQAPKLLFHYYDKDFNNEADTPDNFQSRRPNTSFCFLDIRSPGLGDTAMYLCATSFDGEGYTFGSGTRLTVV.